The next 27 T cell receptor beta chains were all read from a single sample in a study of cytomegalovirus exposure and HLA in healthy donors. The PCR was carried out with 60 Vbeta primers and 13 Jbeta primers. Method: immunoSEQ multiplex PCR; TCRdb's copy keeps in-frame clones and lacks some. Of 150,000 or so clones listed, about 83% were seen once; the top ten hold about 13%. Source material: PBMCs. These receptors all stem from a man aged 40-55 years in good health and CMV-seropositive.

This clone showed up just once. The chain links TRBV6-5 to TRBJ2-5; TRBD1 is a possible D gene (5 bases). Trimming cost V 7 bases and J 4 bases, with 16 bases left between them. The germline V gene encodes CDR1 MNHEY and CDR2 SVGAGI. CDR3 size: 14 residues. This chain's CDR3 is CASMPGPYRETQYF. The CDR3 DNA is TGTGCCAGCATGCCAGGGCCGTACCGAGAGACCCAGTACTTC.

This clone was seen only a few times. This chain joins TRBV5-1 and TRBJ1-1; D remains unclear. This CDR3 has 14 residues. Trimming shortened V by 0 bases and J by 1 base, and 7 bases separated the two germline ends. Germline lookup yields CDR1 SGHRS and CDR2 YFSETQ. CDR3 loop: CASSLGSTNTEAFF. The CDR3 DNA follows: TGCGCCAGCAGCTTGGGGTCTACGAACACTGAAGCTTTCTTT.

The chain links TRBV27 to TRBJ2-7; D gene ambiguous. Germline-derived CDR1 and CDR2 are MNHEY and SMNVEV (reference sequence). V was shortened by 0 bases and J by 0 bases, with 6 bases between the two germline ends. This CDR3 comprises 14 residues. In nucleotides, the CDR3 is TGTGCCAGCAGTTTATCCTACCTCTCCTACGAGCAGTACTTC. Protein product: CASSLSYLSYEQYF.

The rearrangement joins TRBV19 to TRBJ1-2; 9 bases line up with TRBD1. The CDR3 covers 14 residues. Losses at the gene ends were 5 bases for V and 7 bases for J; bases not matched to a gene: 8. Germline V gene sequence: CDR1 LNHDA, CDR2 SQIVND (reference sequence). CDR3 DNA: TGTGCCAGTAGTCCAAGAGGGACAGGGATTGGCTACACCTTC. Translated, it gives CASSPRGTGIGYTF.

This clone came up a few times. The chain combines TRBV5-1 with TRBJ2-5; 9 bases agree with TRBD2. Germline-derived CDR1 and CDR2 are SGHRS and YFSETQ. V was pared by 0 bases and J by 0 bases, with 9 bases of the junction left unmatched. The CDR3 spans 18 residues. For the CDR3, the DNA is TGCGCCAGCAGCTTGGCCGGAGTAGCGGGAGTGCACCAAGAGACCCAGTACTTC. Translating gives CASSLAGVAGVHQETQYF.

This clone was seen just once. The chain links TRBV29-1 to TRBJ2-7, with D possibly TRBD1 on 5 matching bases. This CDR3 is built from 15 residues. CDR1 is SQVTM, CDR2 ANQGSEA, per germline. V was clipped by 7 bases and J by 3 bases, with 22 bases between them. The CDR3 reads CSASSGQGFGYEQYF. The CDR3 DNA reads as TGCAGCGCCTCCTCTGGGCAGGGATTTGGCTACGAGCAGTACTTC.

V is TRBV5-1 and J is TRBJ2-7, with D possibly TRBD1 on 6 matching bases. Trimming took off 4 bases at V and 2 bases at J, with 13 bases between the two ends. The CDR3 totals 14 residues. The germline CDR1 and CDR2 sequences are SGHRS and YFSETQ. CDR3 region: CASSLDRIPYEQYF. Here the CDR3 DNA reads TGCGCCAGCAGCCTTGACAGGATTCCCTACGAGCAGTACTTC.

The chain has TRBV30 and TRBJ2-7; 7 positions agree with TRBD2. V dropped 1 base and J dropped 5; count of bases not matched to a gene: 8. Germline V gene data show CDR1 as GTSNPN and CDR2 as SVGIG (reference sequence). The CDR3 has 14 amino acids. This chain's CDR3 is CAWSDPRELDEQYF. In nucleotides, the CDR3 is TGTGCCTGGAGTGATCCGCGGGAGCTCGACGAGCAGTACTTC.

This sequence joins TRBV27 and TRBJ2-1; D unresolved. Deletions cut 2 bases from V and 7 bases from J, with 12 bases between. There are 14 residues in the CDR3. The germline V gene encodes CDR1 MNHEY and CDR2 SMNVEV (reference sequence). The CDR3 loop reads CASSLGLGGNEQFF. DNA of the CDR3: TGTGCCAGCAGTTTAGGCCTAGGTGGTAATGAGCAGTTCTTC.

The chain couples TRBV19 to TRBJ1-3, with D tentatively TRBD1 (6 bases). Deletions cut 3 bases from V and 0 bases from J, with 12 bases between. There are 16 residues in the CDR3. Germline CDR1 is LNHDA and CDR2 is SQIVND (reference sequence). For the CDR3, the DNA is TGTGCCAGTAGTATTGGCAGGGGAAACTCTGGAAACACCATATATTTT. Encoded protein: CASSIGRGNSGNTIYF.

This sequence joins TRBV7-6 and TRBJ2-1; maybe TRBD2 (6 bases). The CDR3 runs 16 residues. Germline CDR1 is SGHVS and CDR2 is FNYEAQ. Trimming stripped 5 bases from V and 0 bases from J, with 14 bases between. For the CDR3, the DNA is TGTGCCAGCAGCCTTAAGCGGGCCAGCTCCTACAATGAGCAGTTCTTC. It translates to CASSLKRASSYNEQFF.

The rearrangement uses TRBV27 and TRBJ2-1; 7 nucleotides align to TRBD2. The CDR3 extends over 14 amino acids. Germline CDR1 and CDR2: MNHEY and SMNVEV (reference sequence). V lost 4 bases to trimming and J lost 7 bases; unmatched junction nucleotides: 7. The CDR3 bases are TGTGCCAGCAGTTATCGAGGGAGGGCAAATGAGCAGTTCTTC. Residues: CASSYRGRANEQFF.

The gene calls are TRBV7-9 and TRBJ2-7; D is perhaps TRBD1 (6 bases). The CDR3 is 14 residues long. CDR1 and CDR2 (germline): SEHNR, FQNEAQ (reference sequence). Trimming took 4 bases from V and 6 from J, leaving 16 bases between them. The CDR3 loop reads CASSSRGSVGEQYF. CDR3 DNA: TGTGCCAGCAGCTCAAGGGGGTCGGTGGGCGAGCAGTACTTC.

This clone was found a few times. DNA of the CDR3: TGTGCCAGCACCCGACTCCACTACGAGCAGTACTTC. Translation gives CASTRLHYEQYF. The V call is TRBV6-1, the J call TRBJ2-7, with D unresolved. The CDR3 is made up of 12 amino acids. The V gene lost 7 bases and the J gene lost 3 bases, with 10 bases spanning the gap. Germline values: CDR1 MNHNS, CDR2 SASEGT.

The chain has TRBV7-2 and TRBJ2-1, with TRBD2 matching 7 bases. Per germline, CDR1 SGHTA and CDR2 FQGNSA. V shed 4 bases, J shed 0 bases, and the junction held 3 bases outside the gene matches. CDR3 size: 15 residues. In nucleotides, the CDR3 is TGTGCCAGCAGCTCCAGCGGGACCTCCTACAATGAGCAGTTCTTC. It yields the protein CASSSSGTSYNEQFF.

The V call is TRBV7-2, the J call TRBJ2-1, with TRBD1 matching 7 bases. Germline-derived CDR1 and CDR2 are SGHTA and FQGNSA. Trimming at V came to 1 base and at J to 5 bases, leaving 2 bases not matched to a gene. The CDR3 sequence is 14 residues long. The CDR3 sequence: CASSLGTGHNEQFF. As DNA, the CDR3 is TGTGCCAGCAGCTTAGGGACAGGACACAATGAGCAGTTCTTC.

The V call is TRBV4-1, the J call TRBJ2-1; 9 bases are shared with TRBD1. CDR3 length equals 14 residues. Germline V gene sequence: CDR1 MGHRA, CDR2 YSYEKL. The junction had 13 bases not matched to a gene; V was cut back by 11 bases and J by 8 bases. In DNA, the CDR3 is TGCGCCTCGGCCGCCGACAGGGGGGGCGATGAGCAGTTCTTC. As protein: CASAADRGGDEQFF.

This chain links TRBV7-9 with TRBJ2-1, with unresolved D. Germline-derived CDR1 and CDR2 are SEHNR and FQNEAQ (reference sequence). The V end lost 1 base, the J end lost 0 bases, and 10 bases lay between the germline ends. This CDR3 contains 16 residues. The CDR3 spells CASSLVSVVSYNEQFF. For the CDR3, the DNA is TGTGCCAGCAGCTTAGTTTCAGTTGTCTCCTACAATGAGCAGTTCTTC.

The CDR3 coding sequence is TGTGCCAGCAGCCCGATGGCAGAGACCCAGTACTTC. Its translation is CASSPMAETQYF. The chain couples TRBV7-2 to TRBJ2-5; D not certain. Looked up from germline, CDR1 is SGHTA and CDR2 is FQGNSA. V was shortened by 5 bases and J by 4 bases, with 8 bases between the two germline ends. This CDR3 has 12 amino acids.

This clone was detected only once. The chain links TRBV7-9 to TRBJ2-1; 7 bases are shared with TRBD2. Germline V gene sequence: CDR1 SEHNR, CDR2 FQNEAQ (reference sequence). V shed 4 bases, J shed 6 bases, and the junction held 9 bases outside the gene matches. The CDR3 is 15 amino acids. CDR3 coding DNA: TGTGCCAGCAGCTCCTGGGCCTGGGGGGGCAATGAGCAGTTCTTC. Protein sequence: CASSSWAWGGNEQFF.

The chain couples TRBV15 to TRBJ1-2, with D possibly TRBD1 on 6 matching bases. The CDR3 runs 15 residues. Germline CDR1 reads LNHNV; CDR2 reads YYDKDF (reference sequence). Trimming shortened V by 2 bases and J by 1 base, and 11 bases separated the two germline ends. The chain's CDR3 is CATSRNRALNYGYTF. Written as DNA, the CDR3 is TGTGCCACCAGCAGAAACAGGGCCCTTAACTATGGCTACACCTTC.

The genes are TRBV5-1 and TRBJ2-5; 14 bases agree with TRBD2. Trimming at V came to 4 bases and at J to 9 bases, leaving 8 bases not matched to a gene. The CDR3 covers 15 residues. From germline, CDR1 is SGHRS and CDR2 YFSETQ. In DNA, the CDR3 is TGCGCCAGCAGCGGGGGACTAGCGGGAGAAGGCGCCCAGTACTTC. Translated: CASSGGLAGEGAQYF.

This clone was picked up a small number of times. The rearrangement uses TRBV25-1 and TRBJ2-7; TRBD1 matches 8 bases. This CDR3 has 13 amino acids. CDR1 MGHDK and CDR2 SYGVNS come from the germline V gene. V lost 5 bases, J lost 2 bases, and 2 bases stayed unmatched. The CDR3 DNA sequence: TGTGCCAGCAGTTCACAGGGGGCCTACGAGCAGTACTTC. It specifies CASSSQGAYEQYF.

The rearrangement links TRBV7-9 to TRBJ2-1, with 14 bases matching TRBD2. V lost 0 bases, J lost 9 bases, and 1 base stayed unmatched. Germline lookup yields CDR1 SEHNR and CDR2 FQNEAQ (reference sequence). This CDR3 is built from 15 residues. The CDR3 coding sequence is TGTGCCAGCAGCTTAGCGACTAGCGGGAGGGGTGAGCAGTTCTTC. Its protein product is CASSLATSGRGEQFF.

CDR3 in amino acids: CAWSVRRDNQPQHF. CDR3 bases: TGTGCCTGGAGTGTACGCAGGGACAATCAGCCCCAGCATTTT. This chain connects TRBV30 to TRBJ1-5; weak D call: TRBD1 (5 bases). The CDR3 consists of 14 residues. The V end lost 0 bases, the J end lost 3 bases, and 9 bases lay between the germline ends. Germline V gene data show CDR1 as GTSNPN and CDR2 as SVGIG (reference sequence).

The gene calls are TRBV6-1 and TRBJ2-3; TRBD2 is a possible D gene (6 bases). CDR1 MNHNS and CDR2 SASEGT come from the germline V gene. This CDR3 contains 16 residues. V gave up 2 bases and J gave up 5 bases, with 17 bases separating them. The CDR3 nucleotides are TGTGCCAGCAGTGAAACGGACTACGGAATTGGAGATACGCAGTATTTT. Translation gives CASSETDYGIGDTQYF.

The chain carries TRBV2 and TRBJ2-5, with 7 bases lining up with TRBD1. This CDR3 region has 14 residues. Per germline, CDR1 SNHLY and CDR2 FYNNEI. After removal of 7 bases from V and 1 base from J, the junction contained 6 bases not matched to a gene. CDR3 loop: CASTGPGGQETQYF. The CDR3 nucleotides read TGTGCCAGCACCGGACCAGGGGGCCAAGAGACCCAGTACTTC.